These T cell receptor beta chains were read from a single sample in a study of blood T cell repertoires in COVID-19. This table comes from immunoSEQ multiplex PCR, and its TCRdb copy is limited to in-frame clones, with some not included. The repertoire holds 150,000 to 200,000 clones, with 85% to 95% as singletons. Sequencing was performed on peripheral blood. All receptors come from a woman between 50 and 59 years old with acute or convalescent COVID-19. Both conserved end residues are part of each CDR3. The D gene is left open where the match is weak. Some rows have no size entry. The others give once, few or many, or a class for an expanded clone.

D: TRBD1
size: .
length: 17
J: TRBJ1-2
V: TRBV19
CDR3: CASSTPKNRRDSWGYTF
DNA: TGTGCCAGTAGTACTCCAAAGAACCGCCGGGACAGCTGGGGCTACACCTTC

D: .
size: .
length: 14
J: TRBJ1-5
V: TRBV10-3
CDR3: CAISEQGSNQPQHF
DNA: TGTGCCATCAGTGAACAGGGAAGCAATCAGCCCCAGCATTTT

D: TRBD1
size: .
length: 16
J: TRBJ1-6
V: TRBV18
CDR3: CASSPLGQAYNSPLHF
DNA: TGTGCCAGCTCACCACTGGGACAGGCCTATAATTCACCCCTCCACTTT

D: .
size: .
length: 13
J: TRBJ2-1
V: TRBV3-1/TRBV3-2
CDR3: CASSPMGLNEQFF
DNA: TGTGCCAGCAGCCCTATGGGACTTAATGAGCAGTTCTTC

D: .
size: .
length: 14
J: TRBJ2-3
V: TRBV2
CDR3: CASSEQGGTDTQYF
DNA: TGTGCCAGCAGTGAACAGGGCGGTACAGATACGCAGTATTTT

D: .
size: .
length: 15
J: TRBJ1-2
V: TRBV14
CDR3: CASSQEPGSFYGYTF
DNA: TGTGCCAGCAGCCAAGAGCCAGGCAGCTTCTATGGCTACACCTTC

D: TRBD2
size: .
length: 15
J: TRBJ2-1
V: TRBV19
CDR3: CASSPAGAGYNEQFF
DNA: TGTGCCAGTAGTCCAGCGGGGGCGGGCTACAATGAGCAGTTCTTC

D: .
size: .
length: 12
J: TRBJ1-1
V: TRBV5-6
CDR3: CASSLGAAEAFF
DNA: TGTGCCAGCAGCTTGGGGGCAGCTGAAGCTTTCTTT

D: .
size: .
length: 13
J: TRBJ1-2
V: TRBV28
CDR3: CASSWGQNYGYTF
DNA: TGTGCCAGCAGTTGGGGCCAGAACTATGGCTACACCTTC

D: TRBD1
size: .
length: 16
J: TRBJ2-3
V: TRBV11-1
CDR3: CASSSIRDRSTDTQYF
DNA: TGTGCCAGCAGCTCCATCCGGGACAGGAGCACAGATACGCAGTATTTT

D: .
size: .
length: 15
J: TRBJ1-1
V: TRBV6-5
CDR3: CASIFQTRGRAEAFF
DNA: TGTGCCAGCATCTTCCAAACAAGGGGTAGGGCTGAAGCTTTCTTT

D: TRBD2
size: .
length: 19
J: TRBJ2-1
V: TRBV7-9
CDR3: CASSPYRGLAGKLSNEQFF
DNA: TGTGCCAGCAGCCCATACCGGGGACTAGCGGGTAAACTTTCCAATGAGCAGTTCTTC

D: .
size: once
length: 15
J: TRBJ2-1
V: TRBV4-2
CDR3: CASSQDGGGEGEQFF
DNA: TGTGCCAGCAGCCAAGATGGGGGGGGCGAAGGTGAGCAGTTCTTC

D: TRBD2
size: .
length: 14
J: TRBJ2-3
V: TRBV6-2/TRBV6-3
CDR3: CASSYSGSPDTQYF
DNA: TGTGCCAGCAGTTACAGCGGGAGCCCAGATACGCAGTATTTT

D: .
size: .
length: 17
J: TRBJ1-1
V: TRBV23-1
CDR3: CASSPPRESTENTEAFF
DNA: TGCGCCAGCAGTCCACCCCGAGAAAGCACCGAGAACACTGAAGCTTTCTTT

D: .
size: .
length: 13
J: TRBJ1-5
V: TRBV28
CDR3: CASSLTPNQPQHF
DNA: TGTGCCAGCAGTTTAACACCCAATCAGCCCCAGCATTTT

D: .
size: once
length: 13
J: TRBJ1-2
V: TRBV12-5
CDR3: CASGLGGPGGYTF
DNA: TGTGCTAGTGGTTTGGGGGGCCCCGGTGGCTACACCTTC

D: .
size: .
length: 14
J: TRBJ2-7
V: TRBV19
CDR3: CASSMYGNSYEQYF
DNA: TGTGCCAGTAGTATGTACGGGAACTCCTACGAGCAGTACTTC

D: .
size: .
length: 16
J: TRBJ2-7
V: TRBV19
CDR3: CASSTTTGSRLYEQYF
DNA: TGTGCCAGTAGTACTACTACAGGATCCAGGTTGTACGAGCAGTACTTC

D: TRBD1
size: .
length: 14
J: TRBJ2-7
V: TRBV2
CDR3: CASSSDRVLVEQYF
DNA: TGTGCCAGCAGCTCTGACAGGGTACTAGTCGAGCAGTACTTC

D: .
size: .
length: 13
J: TRBJ2-5
V: TRBV7-9
CDR3: CASSLGAEETQYF
DNA: TGTGCCAGCAGCTTAGGGGCAGAAGAGACCCAGTACTTC

D: .
size: .
length: 17
J: TRBJ1-5
V: TRBV19
CDR3: CASTQESNIRGDQPQHF
DNA: TGTGCCAGTACCCAAGAATCTAATATCAGGGGAGATCAGCCCCAGCATTTT

D: TRBD1
size: few
length: 16
J: TRBJ2-2
V: TRBV19
CDR3: CASSPDRGLSTGELFF
DNA: TGTGCCAGTAGTCCCGACAGGGGGCTGAGCACCGGGGAGCTGTTTTTT

D: .
size: .
length: 13
J: TRBJ1-1
V: TRBV2
CDR3: CASSAQGVTEAFF
DNA: TGTGCCAGCAGTGCACAGGGCGTTACTGAAGCTTTCTTT

D: TRBD2
size: .
length: 15
J: TRBJ2-1
V: TRBV6-5
CDR3: CASTRTSGAPNEQFF
DNA: TGTGCCAGCACAAGGACTAGCGGAGCTCCCAATGAGCAGTTCTTC